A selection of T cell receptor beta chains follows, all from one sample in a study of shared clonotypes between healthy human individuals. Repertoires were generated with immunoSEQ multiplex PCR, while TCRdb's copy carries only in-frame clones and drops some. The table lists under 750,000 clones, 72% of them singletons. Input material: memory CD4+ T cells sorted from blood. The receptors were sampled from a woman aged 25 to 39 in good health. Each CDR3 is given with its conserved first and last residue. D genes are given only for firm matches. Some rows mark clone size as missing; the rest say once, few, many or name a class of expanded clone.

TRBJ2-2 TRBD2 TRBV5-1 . TGCGCCAGCAGCCTCGTCCTAGCGGGAGTTGGTGACACCGGGGAGCTGTTTTTT CASSLVLAGVGDTGELFF
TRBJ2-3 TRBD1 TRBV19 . TGTGCCAGTAGTGTTGACAGGGACACAGATACGCAGTATTTT CASSVDRDTDTQYF
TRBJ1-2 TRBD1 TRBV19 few TGTGCCAGTGTACAGACAGGGAGAAACAACTATGGCTACACCTTC CASVQTGRNNYGYTF
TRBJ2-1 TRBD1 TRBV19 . TGTGCCAGTGGATCCAACCGGGACAGGGGGCTCAATGAGCAGTTCTTC CASGSNRDRGLNEQFF
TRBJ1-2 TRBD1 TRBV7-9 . TGTGCCAGCAGCTTAGGTGGGGACAGGGGAGACTATGGCTACACCTTC CASSLGGDRGDYGYTF
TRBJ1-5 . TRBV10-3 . TGTGCCATCAGTGAGTCCCTGCAAGAGCATCAGCCCCAGCATTTT CAISESLQEHQPQHF
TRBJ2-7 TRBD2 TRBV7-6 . TGTGCCAGCAGCTTACGACTAGCGGGGAAGTACGAGCAGTACTTC CASSLRLAGKYEQYF
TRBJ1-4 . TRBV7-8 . TGTGCCAGCAGCTTATTCGGAGGACAGCTTAATGAAAAACTGTTTTTT CASSLFGGQLNEKLFF
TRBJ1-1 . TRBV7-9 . TGTGCCAGCAGCCAAGATTGGCCCACAAACACTGAAGCTTTCTTT CASSQDWPTNTEAFF
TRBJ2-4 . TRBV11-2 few TGTGCCAGCAGCCGGACCCAAAACATTCAGTACTTC CASSRTQNIQYF
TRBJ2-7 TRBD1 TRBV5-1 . TGCGCCAGCAGATGGGCTGAGGGACAGGTCTACGAGCAGTACTTC CASRWAEGQVYEQYF
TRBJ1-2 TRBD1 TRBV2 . TGTGCCAGCATGGGGACAGGGTATGGCTACACCTTC CASMGTGYGYTF
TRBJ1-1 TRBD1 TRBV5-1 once TGCGCCAGCAGCTCAGGACAGGGGGCGGCTGAAGCTTTCTTT CASSSGQGAAEAFF
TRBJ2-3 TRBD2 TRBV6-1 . TGTGCCAGCAGTGATCAGGGACTAGCGGTCACAGATACGCAGTATTTT CASSDQGLAVTDTQYF
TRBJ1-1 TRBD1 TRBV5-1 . TGCGCCAGCAGCTGGACAGGAGAGGCTGAAGCTTTCTTT CASSWTGEAEAFF
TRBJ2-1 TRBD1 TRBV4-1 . TGCGCCAGCAGCCCGACCTTCTTTTTGCAGGGGGCTCACGATGAGCAGTTCTTC CASSPTFFLQGAHDEQFF
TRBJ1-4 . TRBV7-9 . TGTGCCAGCAGCCCCCGTACTGGTGAAAAACTGTTTTTT CASSPRTGEKLFF
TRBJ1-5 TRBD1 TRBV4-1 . TGCGCCAGCAGCCATGTCAGGGGGCCGGAGCCCCAGCATTTT CASSHVRGPEPQHF
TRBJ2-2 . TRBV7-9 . TGTGCCAGCAGCTTAGCAGGGGCGGACGGGGAGCTGTTTTTT CASSLAGADGELFF
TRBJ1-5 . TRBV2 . TGTGCCAGCAATGGAGCGTCTATCAATCAGCCCCAGCATTTT CASNGASINQPQHF